The 32 T cell receptor beta chains below all came from one sample that was sequenced in a study of CD8+ T cells in alopecia areata. As the sequencing template, cDNA was produced by extracting RNA and reverse transcribing it. Sequencing was performed with immunoSEQ multiplex PCR; in TCRdb, only in-frame clones are kept and a portion is missing. This table holds roughly 60,000 clones, 40% to 50% found once. Sequencing was done on a sample of NKG2D-low CD8+ T cells sorted from blood. These receptors all come from a human donor with alopecia areata.

This chain connects TRBV27 to TRBJ2-7; a weak D match, TRBD2 (6 bases). There are 16 residues in the CDR3. CDR1 is MNHEY and CDR2 is SMNVEV in the germline V gene (reference sequence). Trimming stripped 3 bases from V and 5 bases from J, with 20 bases between. The CDR3 DNA reads as TGTGCCAGCAGTTTGGATGGGCGGGAATGGTTCCACGAGCAGTACTTC. Protein sequence: CASSLDGREWFHEQYF.

The chain couples TRBV7-9 to TRBJ1-2; 7 bases line up with TRBD1. CDR1 and CDR2 (germline): SEHNR, FQNEAQ (reference sequence). The trim removed 5 bases at V and 2 bases at J, leaving 8 bases unmatched. The CDR3 has 15 amino acids. The CDR3 region has the DNA TGTGCCAGCAGCCCAATCCACAGGGGAAACTATGGCTACACCTTC. Its protein is CASSPIHRGNYGYTF.

The V call is TRBV5-6, the J call TRBJ2-4; D is perhaps TRBD1 or TRBD2 (5 bases each). Between the trimmed V and J ends, which lost 4 bases and 9 bases, there was a span of 14 bases. This CDR3 region has 13 residues. Germline CDR1 SGHDT, CDR2 YYEEEE. DNA for the CDR3: TGTGCCAGCAGCCCTGGTCGGGGCAGCATTCAGTACTTC. Translating gives CASSPGRGSIQYF.

V usage is TRBV7-9 and J usage is TRBJ2-7; the match to TRBD1 covers 10 bases. This CDR3 is built from 15 residues. Trimming removed 6 bases from V and 2 bases from J; junction bases left unmatched: 7. Per germline, CDR1 SEHNR and CDR2 FQNEAQ (reference sequence). The CDR3 reads CASRDTGTGAYEQYF. Here the CDR3 DNA reads TGTGCCAGCAGAGATACCGGGACAGGGGCCTACGAGCAGTACTTC.

This clone has just a few counts. This rearrangement joins TRBV10-2 to TRBJ2-3, with 10 bases matching TRBD2. The ends lost 6 bases at V and 4 bases at J; junction bases unmatched: 7. From germline, CDR1 is WSHSY and CDR2 SAAADI. This CDR3 region has 15 residues. For the CDR3, the DNA is TGCGCCAGCAGCGAGGGACTAGCGTTCCCAGATACGCAGTATTTT. Protein sequence: CASSEGLAFPDTQYF.

A few counts support this clone. The chain is built from TRBV11-2 and TRBJ2-7, with D hard to call. This CDR3 is built from 14 residues. Germline loops: CDR1 SGHAT, CDR2 FQNNGV. V dropped 5 bases and J dropped 0 bases, with 11 bases sitting between them. The CDR3 here is CASSPIRSSYEQYF. DNA of the CDR3: TGTGCCAGCAGCCCGATCAGGAGCTCCTACGAGCAGTACTTC. The full variable domain, rest sourced from reference TRBV11-2 and TRBJ2-7, is EAGVAQSPRYKIIEKRQSVAFWCNPISGHATLYWYQQILGQGPKLLIQFQNNGVVDDSQLPKDRFSAERLKGVDSTLKIQPAKLEDSAVYLCASSPIRSSYEQYFGPGTRLTVT.

This clone has just one count. This chain joins TRBV4-1 and TRBJ2-3; 10 nucleotides line up with TRBD2. Germline V CDR1 and CDR2: MGHRA, YSYEKL. Trimming took 1 base from V and 6 from J; bases not matched to a gene: 10. This CDR3 spans 17 amino acids. The CDR3, as DNA: TGCGCCAGCAGCCAAGGAAGACTAGCGGGCCCAACGGATACGCAGTATTTT. It is translated as CASSQGRLAGPTDTQYF.

This clone was seen more than once but under ten times. V usage is TRBV13 and J usage is TRBJ1-1; 9 nucleotides match TRBD1. CDR1 is PRHDT and CDR2 is FYEKMQ in the germline V gene (reference sequence). This CDR3 has 15 residues. V shed 4 bases, J shed 1 base, and the junction held 4 bases outside the gene matches. In DNA form, the CDR3 reads TGTGCCAGCAGCTCTTGGGGACAGGGGAACACTGAAGCTTTCTTT. It codes for CASSSWGQGNTEAFF.

A few counts support this clone. The chain couples TRBV9 to TRBJ2-7; D is possibly TRBD1 or TRBD2 (5 bases each). Germline CDR1 SGDLS, CDR2 YYNGEE. Between the trimmed V and J ends, which lost 3 bases and 2 bases, there was a span of 9 bases. This CDR3 has 13 residues. As DNA, the CDR3 is TGTGCCAGCAGCGGGGGGTCCCCCTACGAGCAGTACTTC. This translates into CASSGGSPYEQYF. The full variable domain, completed using reference TRBV9 and TRBJ2-7, is DSGVTQTPKHLITATGQRVTLRCSPRSGDLSVYWYQQSLDQGLQFLIQYYNGEERAKGNILERFSAQQFPDLHSELNLSSLELGDSALYFCASSGGSPYEQYFGPGTRLTVT.

This clone was counted only a few times. The V call is TRBV15, the J call TRBJ2-3; 7 nucleotides agree with TRBD1. Germline V CDR1 and CDR2: LNHNV, YYDKDF (reference sequence). The CDR3 loop spans 14 amino acids. V lost 4 bases and J lost 4; bases outside the gene matches: 5. Here the CDR3 reads CATSIPQGADTQYF. The CDR3 bases are TGTGCCACCAGCATACCGCAGGGGGCAGATACGCAGTATTTT.

J is TRBJ2-1 and V is TRBV9; 7 nucleotides line up with TRBD1. The germline CDR1 and CDR2 sequences are SGDLS and YYNGEE. This CDR3 comprises 13 residues. J lost 4 bases, V lost 3 bases, and 1 base had no gene match. The CDR3 DNA reads TGTGCCAGCAGCGGGGGACAGTACAATGAGCAGTTCTTC. This sequence encodes CASSGGQYNEQFF.

The chain couples TRBV4-3 to TRBJ2-7, with TRBD2 matching 8 bases. CDR1 is LGHNA and CDR2 is YSLEER in the germline V gene. This CDR3 spans 16 amino acids. V was pared by 3 bases and J by 2 bases, with 9 bases of the junction left unmatched. The CDR3 reads CASSQELAVQTYEQYF. In DNA, the CDR3 is TGCGCCAGCAGCCAGGAACTAGCGGTGCAGACCTACGAGCAGTACTTC.

This chain uses TRBV4-1 with TRBJ2-7; 11 bases agree with TRBD2. The germline V gene has CDR1 MGHRA and CDR2 YSYEKL. The CDR3 is made up of 14 amino acids. After removal of 3 bases from V and 3 bases from J, the junction contained 1 base not matched to a gene. DNA of the CDR3: TGCGCCAGCAGCCACGGGACTAGCGGCTACGAGCAGTACTTC. It specifies CASSHGTSGYEQYF.

This clone was detected only once. The chain is built from TRBV6-5 and TRBJ1-1; D uncertain. V dropped 7 bases and J dropped 5 bases, with 17 bases sitting between them. The CDR3 sequence is 14 residues long. The germline gives CDR1 MNHEY, CDR2 SVGAGI. The CDR3 region is CASTQSGEMTEAFF. The CDR3 bases are TGTGCCAGCACCCAGAGCGGGGAGATGACTGAAGCTTTCTTT.

The chain uses TRBV29-1 and TRBJ1-1, with D perhaps matching TRBD1 (5 bases). V shed 7 bases and J shed 6 bases, with 18 bases lying between them. CDR3 length: 13 residues. Germline assignment: CDR1 SQVTM and CDR2 ANQGSEA. The CDR3 sequence: CSGMAGQDPEAFF. CDR3 bases: TGCAGCGGGATGGCAGGGCAGGACCCTGAAGCTTTCTTT.

The sample holds a few counts of this clone. The rearrangement uses TRBV13 and TRBJ2-5; 7 bases are a match to TRBD2. Losses at the gene ends were 5 bases for V and 4 bases for J; bases not matched to a gene: 4. Germline assignment: CDR1 PRHDT and CDR2 FYEKMQ (reference sequence). This CDR3 contains 13 residues. The chain's CDR3 is CASSPGRGETQYF. Here the CDR3 DNA reads TGTGCCAGCAGCCCGGGGAGGGGAGAGACCCAGTACTTC.

The chain links TRBV19 to TRBJ1-1; no clear D gene. Germline-derived CDR1 and CDR2 are LNHDA and SQIVND (reference sequence). This CDR3 comprises 13 residues. The V and J ends lost 3 bases and 1 base respectively, with 6 bases between them. CDR3 nucleotide sequence: TGTGCCAGTAGTATCGGGCAGAACACTGAAGCTTTCTTT. This codes for CASSIGQNTEAFF.

In this sample, this clone turned up a few times. V usage is TRBV4-3 and J usage is TRBJ2-7; D is uncertain. V was clipped by 4 bases and J by 2 bases, with 15 bases between them. CDR1 LGHNA and CDR2 YSLEER come from the germline V gene. The CDR3 has 15 residues. DNA for the CDR3: TGCGCCAGCAGCCCCGGTGTGGGGAAGGCCTACGAGCAGTACTTC. Its translation is CASSPGVGKAYEQYF.

This chain links TRBV19 with TRBJ2-1; a possible D gene is TRBD2 (6 bases). The CDR3 totals 13 residues. Germline V lookup: CDR1 LNHDA, CDR2 SQIVND (reference sequence). The V gene lost 1 base and the J gene lost 10 bases, with 11 bases spanning the gap. The CDR3 region has the DNA TGTGCCAGTAGTATAGTAGGCCTAGCGGAGCAGTTCTTC. Residues: CASSIVGLAEQFF. The variable domain in full, with the rest retrieved from reference TRBV19 and TRBJ2-1, is DGGITQSPKYLFRKEGQNVTLSCEQNLNHDAMYWYRQDPGQGLRLIYYSQIVNDFQKGDIAEGYSVSREKKESFPLTVTSAQKNPTAFYLCASSIVGLAEQFFGPGTRLTVL.

This chain uses TRBV4-1 with TRBJ1-1; tentatively, D is TRBD1 (5 bases). Trimming took off 4 bases at V and 3 bases at J, with 12 bases between the two ends. Germline lookup yields CDR1 MGHRA and CDR2 YSYEKL. This CDR3 has 14 residues. CDR3 coding DNA: TGCGCCAGCAGCCCACATTTGGGGGACACTGAAGCTTTCTTT. Amino acids: CASSPHLGDTEAFF.

This clone showed up just a few times. The J gene is TRBJ2-7, the V gene TRBV29-1; D call uncertain. Trimming shortened V by 2 bases and J by 2 bases, and 10 bases separated the two germline ends. This CDR3 is 13 amino acids long. Germline V gene lookup returns CDR1 SQVTM and CDR2 ANQGSEA. The CDR3 DNA reads as TGCAGCGTTGAATTGGACGGACCCTACGAGCAGTACTTC. Translated, it gives CSVELDGPYEQYF.

This clone is a singleton in its sample. The V call is TRBV5-1, the J call TRBJ1-2; 7 positions match TRBD1. CDR3 size: 15 residues. After removal of 9 bases from V and 2 bases from J, the junction contained 13 bases not matched to a gene. Germline loops: CDR1 SGHRS, CDR2 YFSETQ. CDR3 protein: CATSATTGRNYGYTF. The CDR3 DNA sequence: TGCGCCACTTCAGCCACGACAGGGCGGAACTATGGCTACACCTTC.

V gene TRBV27 combines with J gene TRBJ2-5, with TRBD2 matching over 7 bases. From germline, CDR1 is MNHEY and CDR2 SMNVEV (reference sequence). V lost 2 bases to trimming and J lost 2 bases; unmatched junction nucleotides: 5. The CDR3 is made up of 15 amino acids. CDR3 DNA sequence: TGTGCCAGCAGTTTAGGGTCCGGGAGGCAAGAGACCCAGTACTTC. Translating gives CASSLGSGRQETQYF.

The rearrangement joins TRBV4-1 to TRBJ2-7; 7 bases are shared with TRBD1. The CDR3 contains 12 residues. Germline lookup yields CDR1 MGHRA and CDR2 YSYEKL. With V trimmed by 3 bases and J by 5 bases, 1 base remained unmatched. The CDR3 is CASSHGQDEQYF. CDR3 bases: TGCGCCAGCAGCCACGGACAGGACGAGCAGTACTTC.

This clone was seen more than once but under ten times. The chain employs TRBV7-9 and TRBJ2-1; D is unclear. Trimming took off 6 bases at V and 3 bases at J, with 3 bases between the two ends. CDR3 length equals 11 residues. The germline V gene encodes CDR1 SEHNR and CDR2 FQNEAQ (reference sequence). The CDR3 spells CASRLYNEQFF. In DNA, the CDR3 is TGTGCCAGCAGACTCTACAATGAGCAGTTCTTC.

In its sample, this clone was seen a few times. The chain recombines TRBV7-8 with TRBJ2-7; TRBD1 aligns across 9 bases. The germline V gene has CDR1 SGHVS and CDR2 FQNEAQ. The CDR3 loop spans 13 amino acids. V dropped 5 bases and J dropped 3; count of bases not matched to a gene: 2. The CDR3 spells CASSHRGHYEQYF. The CDR3 DNA reads as TGTGCCAGCAGCCACAGGGGGCACTACGAGCAGTACTTC. Together with reference TRBV7-8 and TRBJ2-7, the CDR3 gives the full variable domain: GAGVSQSPRYKVAKRGQDVALRCDPISGHVSLFWYQQALGQGPEFLTYFQNEAQLDKSGLPSDRFFAERPEGSVSTLKIQRTQQEDSAVYLCASSHRGHYEQYFGPGTRLTVT.

The rearrangement joins TRBV29-1 to TRBJ1-2; 7 bases are shared with TRBD1. This CDR3 is 14 amino acids long. J lost 4 bases, V lost 0 bases, and 5 bases had no gene match. Germline values: CDR1 SQVTM, CDR2 ANQGSEA. The CDR3 here is CSVEDQDRFYGYTF. The CDR3, as DNA: TGCAGCGTTGAAGATCAGGACAGGTTCTATGGCTACACCTTC.

This rearrangement joins TRBV19 to TRBJ2-3; TRBD1 aligns across 7 bases. The CDR3 runs 16 residues. V lost 6 bases to trimming and J lost 6 bases; unmatched junction nucleotides: 15. Germline V lookup: CDR1 LNHDA, CDR2 SQIVND (reference sequence). The CDR3 is CASSPEREGAYDTQYF. The CDR3 DNA is TGTGCCAGTAGCCCAGAGCGTGAGGGGGCATATGATACGCAGTATTTT.

A few counts support this clone. The J gene is TRBJ2-1, the V gene TRBV2; no definite D call. Germline V gene sequence: CDR1 SNHLY, CDR2 FYNNEI. The CDR3 runs to 11 residues. The V gene lost 2 bases and the J gene lost 8 bases, with 4 bases spanning the gap. The CDR3 nucleotides are TGTGCCAGCAGTGAAAGATATGAGCAGTTCTTC. Amino acid sequence: CASSERYEQFF.

J is TRBJ2-6 and V is TRBV19, with unresolved D. V was shortened by 3 bases and J by 7 bases, with 7 bases between the two germline ends. The CDR3 runs 13 residues. In germline, CDR1 is LNHDA, CDR2 SQIVND (reference sequence). This CDR3 is CASSIGTANVLTF. The CDR3 DNA reads TGTGCCAGTAGTATCGGAACAGCCAACGTCCTGACTTTC.

A note on this clone: This sample includes further DNA sequences coding for the same CDR3. V and J are TRBV29-1 and TRBJ2-1; no reliable D call. The CDR3 contains 10 residues. Germline CDR1 reads SQVTM; CDR2 reads ANQGSEA. The V gene lost 6 bases and the J gene lost 7 bases, with 7 bases spanning the gap. Here the CDR3 DNA reads TGCAGCGTGCGAGGAAATGAGCAGTTCTTC. Amino acids: CSVRGNEQFF.

The rearrangement uses TRBV6-5 and TRBJ1-2; tentatively, D is TRBD1 (5 bases). Between the trimmed V and J ends, which lost 10 bases and 7 bases, there was a span of 13 bases. In germline, CDR1 is MNHEY, CDR2 SVGAGI. The CDR3 totals 11 residues. The CDR3 DNA reads as TGTGCCACCGCCGGGGGGAGTGGCTACACCTTC. Protein: CATAGGSGYTF.